A single sample gave rise to the 32 T cell receptor beta chains below, sequenced in a study of a mutant IDH1 vaccine in newly diagnosed glioma. Sequencing used immunoSEQ multiplex PCR; TCRdb keeps in-frame clones, though not all of them. Of almost 95,000 clones listed, about 90% are singletons. Time point meaning: week 47, end of study. Alongside topical imiquimod, each dose of vaccine comprised 300 ug of mutant IDH1 20-mer peptide. The antigens for these receptors are not known. This sample comprised PBMCs, obtained from a glioma patient whose treatment included an IDH1 peptide vaccine. The receptors derive from a woman aged 50 to 60 with glioma.

The V gene is TRBV19, the J gene TRBJ2-2, with D possibly being TRBD1 (5 bases). Germline CDR1 LNHDA, CDR2 SQIVND (reference sequence). Trimming cost V 2 bases and J 4 bases, with 5 bases left between them. There are 13 residues in the CDR3. Here the CDR3 DNA reads TGTGCCAGTAGTATACAGGGCACCGGGGAGCTGTTTTTT. It codes for CASSIQGTGELFF.

The V call is TRBV28, the J call TRBJ2-7; perhaps TRBD2 as D (5 bases). V was trimmed by 3 bases and J by 6 bases, leaving 15 bases between them. There are 14 residues in the CDR3. Per germline, CDR1 MDHEN and CDR2 SYDVKM. CDR3 loop: CASSFGLLWGEQYF. CDR3 DNA sequence: TGTGCCAGCAGTTTCGGACTCCTCTGGGGCGAGCAGTACTTC.

This clone was recorded only once. This sequence joins TRBV5-1 and TRBJ2-3, with D possibly being TRBD2 (5 bases). V was trimmed by 4 bases and J by 0 bases, leaving 12 bases between them. The CDR3 extends over 15 amino acids. Per germline, CDR1 SGHRS and CDR2 YFSETQ. CDR3 nucleotide sequence: TGCGCCAGCAGCCGTGACTATGCTAGCACAGATACGCAGTATTTT. Encoded protein: CASSRDYASTDTQYF.

The V and J genes are TRBV5-1 and TRBJ1-2, with D unclear. V gave up 2 bases and J gave up 4 bases, with 6 bases separating them. CDR1 and CDR2 (germline): SGHRS, YFSETQ. The CDR3 length is 12 residues. DNA for the CDR3: TGCGCCAGCAGCTTCGAAAGCTATGGCTACACCTTC. Translating gives CASSFESYGYTF.

The chain combines TRBV5-1 with TRBJ2-3; D gene ambiguous. From germline, CDR1 is SGHRS and CDR2 YFSETQ. The length of the CDR3 is 14 residues. The V end lost 0 bases, the J end lost 2 bases, and 7 bases lay between the germline ends. As DNA, the CDR3 is TGCGCCAGCAGCTTGGAACTGCTCACAGATACGCAGTATTTT. Residues: CASSLELLTDTQYF. Full variable domain (missing parts from reference TRBV5-1 and TRBJ2-3): KAGVTQTPRYLIKTRGQQVTLSCSPISGHRSVSWYQQTPGQGLQFLFEYFSETQRNKGNFPGRFSGRQFSNSRSEMNVSTLELGDSALYLCASSLELLTDTQYFGPGTRLTVL.

The V gene is TRBV5-1, the J gene TRBJ2-1; perhaps TRBD2 as D (5 bases). V shed 1 base and J shed 5 bases, with 7 bases lying between them. The CDR3 loop spans 13 amino acids. CDR1 is SGHRS and CDR2 is YFSETQ in the germline V gene. The CDR3 DNA reads as TGCGCCAGCAGCTTGATACTAGACAATGAGCAGTTCTTC. Translating it yields CASSLILDNEQFF.

The rearrangement uses TRBV19 and TRBJ1-2; D unresolved. Per germline, CDR1 LNHDA and CDR2 SQIVND (reference sequence). This CDR3 has 13 amino acids. The V gene lost 6 bases and the J gene lost 2 bases, with 10 bases spanning the gap. The CDR3 spells CASSADRNYGYTF. CDR3 nucleotide sequence: TGTGCCAGTAGCGCAGACCGGAACTATGGCTACACCTTC.

The chain has TRBV27 and TRBJ2-1; TRBD2 matches 8 bases. The germline CDR1 and CDR2 sequences are MNHEY and SMNVEV (reference sequence). The V segment lost 6 bases and the J segment 9 bases; nucleotides outside the gene matches: 10. The CDR3 length is 14 residues. CDR3 amino acids: CASSGLAVSGEQFF. CDR3 coding DNA: TGTGCCAGCAGCGGACTAGCAGTTTCGGGTGAGCAGTTCTTC.

The table lists this clone with a count of one. The gene calls are TRBV27 and TRBJ2-6; D call uncertain. Germline V gene sequence: CDR1 MNHEY, CDR2 SMNVEV (reference sequence). CDR3 size: 15 residues. V was pared by 6 bases and J by 0 bases, with 9 bases between. The CDR3 DNA reads TGTGCCAGCAGCGGCGCGAGCTCTGGGGCCAACGTCCTGACTTTC. It specifies CASSGASSGANVLTF. Together with reference TRBV27 and TRBJ2-6, the CDR3 gives the full variable domain: EAQVTQNPRYLITVTGKKLTVTCSQNMNHEYMSWYRQDPGLGLRQIYYSMNVEVTDKGDVPEGYKVSRKEKRNFPLILESPSPNQTSLYFCASSGASSGANVLTFGAGSRLTVL.

Points on this clone: The sample has other DNA sequences that encode this CDR3 too. The V call is TRBV5-1, the J call TRBJ1-1; D ambiguous. This CDR3 region has 14 residues. Germline V gives CDR1 SGHRS, CDR2 YFSETQ. The V and J ends lost 0 bases and 0 bases respectively, with 6 bases between them. CDR3 bases: TGCGCCAGCAGCTTGGGGCGTCTGAACACTGAAGCTTTCTTT. Protein: CASSLGRLNTEAFF.

The gene calls are TRBV6-6 and TRBJ1-2; D is undetermined. This CDR3 has 11 amino acids. The germline V gene encodes CDR1 MNHNY and CDR2 SVGAGI (reference sequence). V was pared by 4 bases and J by 7 bases, with 7 bases between. CDR3: CASSWGAGYTF. In DNA, the CDR3 is TGTGCCAGCAGTTGGGGAGCTGGCTACACCTTC.

This clone appeared a few times. The J gene is TRBJ1-1, the V gene TRBV2, with D hard to call. The germline V gene has CDR1 SNHLY and CDR2 FYNNEI. V was pared by 7 bases and J by 3 bases, with 12 bases between. This CDR3 spans 13 amino acids. In DNA, the CDR3 is TGTGCCAGCATTCTATGGGGAGACACTGAAGCTTTCTTT. This codes for CASILWGDTEAFF.

J is TRBJ2-6 and V is TRBV19; no definite D call. CDR1 is LNHDA and CDR2 is SQIVND in the germline V gene (reference sequence). The CDR3 sequence is 13 residues long. Trimming removed 7 bases from V and 0 bases from J, with 4 bases in between. Written as DNA, the CDR3 is TGTGCCAGTACATTCTCTGGGGCCAACGTCCTGACTTTC. Its translation is CASTFSGANVLTF.

The chain has TRBV30 and TRBJ1-2; D perhaps matches TRBD1 (5 bases). The CDR3 sequence is 11 residues long. CDR1 is GTSNPN and CDR2 is SVGIG in the germline V gene (reference sequence). V lost 2 bases and J lost 8, with 9 bases in between. The CDR3 sequence is CAWSSGTGYTF. CDR3 in DNA: TGTGCCTGGAGTTCTGGGACGGGCTACACCTTC. Full variable domain (missing parts from reference TRBV30 and TRBJ1-2): SQTIHQWPATLVQPVGSPLSLECTVEGTSNPNLYWYRQAAGRGLQLLFYSVGIGQISSEVPQNLSASRPQDRQFILSSKKLLLSDSGFYLCAWSSGTGYTFGSGTRLTVV.

This clone was seen only once. The chain couples TRBV6-5 to TRBJ1-5; TRBD1 agrees at 9 bases. The CDR3 is made up of 14 amino acids. Trimming took 8 bases from V and 7 from J; bases not matched to a gene: 9. Germline loops: CDR1 MNHEY, CDR2 SVGAGI. Written as DNA, the CDR3 is TGTGCCAGCCGTTCCACAGGGGGCAGACAGCCCCAGCATTTT. Translated, it gives CASRSTGGRQPQHF.

The J gene is TRBJ1-1, the V gene TRBV5-1; D might be TRBD1 (6 bases). The V gene's germline CDR1 is SGHRS and CDR2 YFSETQ. CDR3 length equals 13 residues. Trimming took off 3 bases at V and 3 bases at J, with 9 bases between the two ends. The CDR3 loop is CASSWAGDTEAFF. In DNA form, the CDR3 reads TGCGCCAGCAGCTGGGCAGGGGACACTGAAGCTTTCTTT.

In this sample, this clone turned up a few times. The chain combines TRBV9 with TRBJ2-7; D is unclear. The CDR3 runs 13 residues. The germline gives CDR1 SGDLS, CDR2 YYNGEE. The V gene lost 0 bases and the J gene lost 7 bases, with 11 bases spanning the gap. CDR3 DNA: TGTGCCAGCAGCGTAGGTAGTGTGGGAGAGCAGTACTTC. Its translation: CASSVGSVGEQYF.

This chain joins TRBV10-1 and TRBJ2-3; D tentatively fits TRBD1 or TRBD2 (5 bases each). The CDR3 runs 13 residues. V lost 6 bases, J lost 5 bases, and 12 bases lay in between. In germline, CDR1 is WNHNN, CDR2 SYGVQD (reference sequence). The CDR3 loop is CASRRGFGDTQYF. DNA for the CDR3: TGCGCCAGCAGGAGGGGTTTTGGAGATACGCAGTATTTT.

The gene calls are TRBV6-5 and TRBJ2-3; D is undetermined. There are 13 residues in the CDR3. Trimming removed 1 base at V and 5 bases at J, with 7 bases between. Germline CDR1 MNHEY, CDR2 SVGAGI. CDR3 nucleotides: TGTGCCAGCAGTTACTTCTTAGGAGATACGCAGTATTTT. It specifies CASSYFLGDTQYF.

The chain couples TRBV28 to TRBJ2-7, with 9 bases that match TRBD1. V gave up 4 bases and J gave up 4 bases; unmatched junction bases: 8. The CDR3 is 15 amino acids. CDR1 is MDHEN and CDR2 is SYDVKM in the germline V gene. The CDR3 region has the DNA TGTGCCAGCAGTTCCCCGGACAGGGGTGCGTACGAGCAGTACTTC. It is translated as CASSSPDRGAYEQYF.

The rearrangement joins TRBV7-8 to TRBJ1-2; TRBD1 aligns across 8 bases. Germline trimming cut 4 bases from V and 4 bases from J; bases unmatched to any gene: 11. This CDR3 region has 16 residues. Germline CDR1 reads SGHVS; CDR2 reads FQNEAQ. The CDR3 nucleotides are TGTGCCAGCAGCTCCTACCGGACAGGGCCTGGCTATGGCTACACCTTC. Its protein product is CASSSYRTGPGYGYTF. Looking up the rest from reference TRBV7-8 and TRBJ1-2 gives the full variable domain: GAGVSQSPRYKVAKRGQDVALRCDPISGHVSLFWYQQALGQGPEFLTYFQNEAQLDKSGLPSDRFFAERPEGSVSTLKIQRTQQEDSAVYLCASSSYRTGPGYGYTFGSGTRLTVV.

The V and J genes are TRBV28 and TRBJ1-4; TRBD1 agrees at 9 bases. The CDR3 is 16 residues long. Germline V gives CDR1 MDHEN, CDR2 SYDVKM. V gave up 5 bases and J gave up 0 bases; unmatched junction bases: 4. The CDR3 region has the DNA TGTGCCAGCAGTAAACAGGGGGCTTCAACTAATGAAAAACTGTTTTTT. Its translation: CASSKQGASTNEKLFF.

CDR3 residues: CASSSPGQGAEEAFF. The CDR3 bases are TGTGCCAGCAGTTCACCGGGACAGGGGGCTGAAGAAGCTTTCTTT. This chain uses TRBV28 with TRBJ1-1; TRBD1 agrees at 12 bases. This CDR3 region has 15 residues. The germline CDR1 and CDR2 sequences are MDHEN and SYDVKM. With V trimmed by 4 bases and J by 8 bases, 8 bases remained unmatched.

This clone has only one observation. V usage is TRBV29-1 and J usage is TRBJ1-2; D is undetermined. V was shortened by 5 bases and J by 12 bases, with 16 bases between the two germline ends. The length of the CDR3 is 11 residues. CDR1 and CDR2 (germline): SQVTM, ANQGSEA. The CDR3 protein is CSVPSLGRDTF. The CDR3 nucleotides are TGCAGCGTTCCGTCCTTGGGGAGGGACACCTTC.

The chain has TRBV19 and TRBJ2-1, with D possibly TRBD2 on 5 matching bases. V was pared by 1 base and J by 0 bases, with 13 bases between. Germline values: CDR1 LNHDA, CDR2 SQIVND (reference sequence). CDR3 length: 17 amino acids. The CDR3 coding sequence is TGTGCCAGTAGTATAGTGGGAGCGTTAGACTCCTACAATGAGCAGTTCTTC. Translation: CASSIVGALDSYNEQFF.

The chain links TRBV21-1 to TRBJ2-1; the table names TRBD2, a call not compared with the DNA. TRBV21-1 constitutes a pseudogene. The CDR3 has 13 amino acids. This CDR3 is CASSRPARNEQFF. DNA for the CDR3: TGTGCCAGCAGCCGACCAGCGAGGAATGAGCAGTTCTTC.

The CDR3 region has the DNA TGTGCTAGTGGTTTGAACAGCGAGGAGACCCAGTACTTC. As protein: CASGLNSEETQYF. The chain recombines TRBV12-5 with TRBJ2-5, with D uncertain. The V end lost 2 bases, the J end lost 5 bases, and 9 bases lay between the germline ends. The CDR3 is 13 amino acids. Germline lookup yields CDR1 LGHNT and CDR2 FRNRAP.

Within the sample, this clone is medium-sized. This chain joins TRBV2 and TRBJ2-7; 8 bases are a match to TRBD2. J lost 3 bases, V lost 4 bases, and 2 bases had no gene match. There are 13 residues in the CDR3. The germline gives CDR1 SNHLY, CDR2 FYNNEI. CDR3 region: CASSASGSYEQYF. CDR3 sequence (DNA): TGTGCCAGCAGTGCGAGCGGGAGCTACGAGCAGTACTTC.

The gene calls are TRBV10-3 and TRBJ2-3, with D possibly TRBD2 on 5 matching bases. In germline, CDR1 is ENHRY, CDR2 SYGVKD. The CDR3 contains 15 residues. The V end lost 6 bases, the J end lost 4 bases, and 17 bases lay between the germline ends. DNA of the CDR3: TGTGCCATCAGACCCTTGTTAGAACTAGCAGATACGCAGTATTTT. This encodes CAIRPLLELADTQYF.

The J gene is TRBJ2-5, the V gene TRBV6-1, with D possibly being TRBD1 (5 bases). The J call could be wrong; TRBJ2-7 is a better fit for the DNA end. Germline values: CDR1 MNHNS, CDR2 SASEGT. There are 15 residues in the CDR3. The CDR3 spells CASSPQGTRSYEQYF. Here the CDR3 DNA reads TGTGCCAGCAGTCCCCAGGGAACCCGATCCTACGAGCAGTACTTC.

The chain uses TRBV2 and TRBJ1-4; possible D gene TRBD1, 5 bases. The CDR3 runs 14 residues. V lost 2 bases and J 8 bases, leaving 12 bases between the germline ends. Germline V lookup: CDR1 SNHLY, CDR2 FYNNEI. The CDR3 sequence: CASSERGDGEKLFF. In nucleotides, the CDR3 is TGTGCCAGCAGTGAAAGAGGGGACGGGGAAAAACTGTTTTTT.

This clone has just one count. This sequence joins TRBV6-1 and TRBJ1-1; D unclear. The CDR3 is made up of 13 amino acids. CDR1 is MNHNS, CDR2 SASEGT, per germline. V was trimmed by 1 base and J by 1 base, leaving 4 bases between them. CDR3 coding DNA: TGTGCCAGCAGTGAAGGGGGGAACACTGAAGCTTTCTTT. It yields the protein CASSEGGNTEAFF.